This T cell receptor (beta chain) stems from a study of T cells in Graves' hyperthyroidism and ophthalmopathy. For the study at large: Prior to any treatment, at the point of initial diagnosis, peripheral blood was collected.

Per germline, CDR1 DFQATT and CDR2 SNEGSKA (reference sequence). The CDR3 is 13 residues long. V shed 5 bases and J 6 bases; nucleotides not matched to a gene: 6. It was RNA transcripts that yielded the amplified TCR beta CDR3 regions. HTBI primers drove first-round RT-PCR of the TCR CDR3. TCRdb fed the multiplex PCR reads into MiXCR, producing one record per CDR3 protein. The sample holds about 770,000 distinct CDR3 sequences, 18% seen once. To note about this clonotype: This clone may be a read error of a much larger clone one base away.

V and J are TRBV20-1 and TRBJ2-2, with 7 positions matching TRBD1. Specimen: blood. This TCR was recovered from a woman aged 45-65 years with Graves' hyperthyroidism that later progressed to Graves' ophthalmopathy. The CDR3 bases are TGCAGTGCTTGTTACCAGGGGGCCGGGGAGCTGTTTTTT. Translation gives CSACYQGAGELFF.